A selection of T cell receptor beta chains follows, all from one sample in a study of blood T cell repertoires in COVID-19. The protocol was immunoSEQ multiplex PCR, while the TCRdb copy is restricted to in-frame clones and leaves out a portion. There are 360,000 or so clones in the sample; just under 90% occur only once, and 1.5% to 2% lies in the top ten. Source material: PBMCs or T cells enriched from blood (not recorded which). These receptor sequences come from a woman aged 25-40 years who had recovered from COVID-19. CDR3s include the opening cysteine and the closing phenylalanine or tryptophan. A D gene is named only where the DNA matches it firmly. Clone size, where shown, is once, few, many, or a class for clones that have expanded.

d_call: .; clone_size: .; j_call: TRBJ1-6; v_call: TRBV7-3; cdr3_aa: CASGAQSNSPLHF; cdr3_nt: TGTGCCAGCGGGGCACAGAGTAATTCACCCCTCCACTTT
d_call: TRBD1; clone_size: .; j_call: TRBJ1-2; v_call: TRBV7-2; cdr3_aa: CASSLRQGSLDYGYTF; cdr3_nt: TGTGCCAGCAGCCTACGACAGGGGTCCCTTGACTATGGCTACACCTTC
d_call: .; clone_size: once; j_call: TRBJ2-3; v_call: TRBV20-1; cdr3_aa: CSAESTDTQYF; cdr3_nt: TGCAGTGCTGAGAGCACAGATACGCAGTATTTT
d_call: .; clone_size: .; j_call: TRBJ1-2; v_call: TRBV7-8; cdr3_aa: CASSPSTGLIGLNYGYTF; cdr3_nt: TGTGCCAGCAGCCCCTCTACAGGGCTGATCGGCCTGAACTATGGCTACACCTTC
d_call: .; clone_size: .; j_call: TRBJ1-5; v_call: TRBV27; cdr3_aa: CASSLQGAGWPQHF; cdr3_nt: TGTGCCAGCAGCCTACAGGGCGCCGGTTGGCCCCAGCATTTT
d_call: .; clone_size: .; j_call: TRBJ2-7; v_call: TRBV28; cdr3_aa: CASSLAWEQYF; cdr3_nt: TGTGCCAGCAGTTTGGCCTGGGAGCAGTACTTC
d_call: TRBD2; clone_size: .; j_call: TRBJ2-5; v_call: TRBV27; cdr3_aa: CASSLLAGNQETQYF; cdr3_nt: TGTGCCAGCAGTTTATTAGCGGGAAACCAAGAGACCCAGTACTTC
d_call: .; clone_size: .; j_call: TRBJ2-2; v_call: TRBV5-1; cdr3_aa: CASSLPSALGTGELFF; cdr3_nt: TGCGCCAGCAGCTTGCCTAGCGCCTTAGGCACCGGGGAGCTGTTTTTT
d_call: .; clone_size: once; j_call: TRBJ1-6; v_call: TRBV18; cdr3_aa: CASSVGSEDSPLHF; cdr3_nt: TGTGCCAGCTCTGTCGGGTCGGAAGATTCACCCCTCCACTTT
d_call: .; clone_size: .; j_call: TRBJ1-5; v_call: TRBV19; cdr3_aa: CASSIDPGLRQPQHF; cdr3_nt: TGTGCCAGTAGTATAGATCCGGGACTTAGGCAGCCCCAGCATTTT
d_call: .; clone_size: .; j_call: TRBJ2-7; v_call: TRBV28; cdr3_aa: CASSTRSGVTYEQYF; cdr3_nt: TGTGCCAGCAGTACGAGGTCGGGAGTCACCTACGAGCAGTACTTC
d_call: .; clone_size: .; j_call: TRBJ2-5; v_call: TRBV7-9; cdr3_aa: CASSLPGRDLQETQYF; cdr3_nt: TGTGCCAGCAGCTTACCGGGAAGGGACTTACAAGAGACCCAGTACTTC
d_call: .; clone_size: .; j_call: TRBJ1-1; v_call: TRBV7-2; cdr3_aa: CASSLQLGGGTEAFF; cdr3_nt: TGTGCCAGCAGCTTACAGCTCGGGGGGGGCACTGAAGCTTTCTTT
d_call: TRBD2; clone_size: .; j_call: TRBJ2-1; v_call: TRBV15; cdr3_aa: CATSRDWTSGRPSTYNEQFF; cdr3_nt: TGTGCCACCAGCAGAGATTGGACTAGCGGGAGGCCATCCACGTACAATGAGCAGTTCTTC
d_call: .; clone_size: .; j_call: TRBJ2-7; v_call: TRBV19; cdr3_aa: CASSNPTGRYYEQYF; cdr3_nt: TGTGCCAGTAGCAATCCGACAGGCCGGTACTACGAGCAGTACTTC
d_call: .; clone_size: .; j_call: TRBJ2-5; v_call: TRBV4-1; cdr3_aa: CASSRTGPRGETQYF; cdr3_nt: TGCGCCAGCAGTCGGACAGGGCCGCGGGGGGAGACCCAGTACTTC
d_call: TRBD2; clone_size: .; j_call: TRBJ2-2; v_call: TRBV5-6; cdr3_aa: CASSFGLSAGGPGGELFF; cdr3_nt: TGTGCCAGCAGCTTCGGGCTGTCGGCGGGAGGGCCGGGCGGGGAGCTGTTTTTT
d_call: .; clone_size: .; j_call: TRBJ2-5; v_call: TRBV21-1; cdr3_aa: CASSKGPPPGGQETQYF; cdr3_nt: TGTGCCAGCAGCAAAGGGCCCCCTCCAGGGGGCCAAGAGACCCAGTACTTC
d_call: .; clone_size: .; j_call: TRBJ1-2; v_call: TRBV2; cdr3_aa: CASSEGAGRYTF; cdr3_nt: TGTGCCAGCAGTGAGGGCGCAGGGCGCTACACCTTC
d_call: .; clone_size: once; j_call: TRBJ1-2; v_call: TRBV5-4; cdr3_aa: CASSITENYGYTF; cdr3_nt: TGTGCCAGCAGCATAACGGAGAACTATGGCTACACCTTC
d_call: .; clone_size: .; j_call: TRBJ1-3; v_call: TRBV6-6; cdr3_aa: CASSRSRWAPRNTIYF; cdr3_nt: TGTGCCAGCAGTCGATCTCGCTGGGCGCCGCGAAACACCATATATTTT
d_call: .; clone_size: .; j_call: TRBJ1-6; v_call: TRBV15; cdr3_aa: CATRDKRSSPLHF; cdr3_nt: TGTGCCACTCGCGACAAGAGAAGCTCACCCCTCCACTTT
d_call: .; clone_size: .; j_call: TRBJ2-3; v_call: TRBV9; cdr3_aa: CASSSAGALDTQYF; cdr3_nt: TGTGCCAGCAGTTCCGCGGGGGCCCTAGATACGCAGTATTTT
d_call: .; clone_size: .; j_call: TRBJ2-5; v_call: TRBV27; cdr3_aa: CASSLMPGRTQYF; cdr3_nt: TGTGCCAGCAGTTTGATGCCAGGAAGGACCCAGTACTTC
d_call: .; clone_size: .; j_call: TRBJ2-1; v_call: TRBV4-2; cdr3_aa: CASSQQGLLAYNEQFF; cdr3_nt: TGTGCCAGCAGCCAACAGGGTTTGCTGGCCTACAATGAGCAGTTCTTC
d_call: .; clone_size: .; j_call: TRBJ2-1; v_call: TRBV27; cdr3_aa: CASSFLSSLPYNEQFF; cdr3_nt: TGTGCCAGCAGTTTCCTTAGCAGTCTACCCTACAATGAGCAGTTCTTC
d_call: .; clone_size: .; j_call: TRBJ2-7; v_call: TRBV19; cdr3_aa: CASSISGLTYEQYF; cdr3_nt: TGTGCCAGTAGTATATCGGGGTTAACCTACGAGCAGTACTTC
d_call: TRBD1; clone_size: .; j_call: TRBJ1-2; v_call: TRBV6-5; cdr3_aa: CASSLRGQDLYGYTF; cdr3_nt: TGTGCCAGCAGCTTACGGGGACAGGACCTCTATGGCTACACCTTC
d_call: TRBD2; clone_size: .; j_call: TRBJ2-2; v_call: TRBV4-1; cdr3_aa: CASSQVASGRDTGELFF; cdr3_nt: TGCGCCAGCAGCCAAGTGGCTAGCGGGAGGGACACCGGGGAGCTGTTTTTT
d_call: TRBD1; clone_size: .; j_call: TRBJ1-5; v_call: TRBV2; cdr3_aa: CASREGTAPSNQPQHF; cdr3_nt: TGTGCCAGCAGAGAAGGGACAGCTCCTAGCAATCAGCCCCAGCATTTT
d_call: .; clone_size: .; j_call: TRBJ1-4; v_call: TRBV5-1; cdr3_aa: CASSLKGEKLFF; cdr3_nt: TGCGCCAGCAGCTTGAAGGGGGAAAAACTGTTTTTT
d_call: .; clone_size: .; j_call: TRBJ1-2; v_call: TRBV30; cdr3_aa: CAWSVSGLPGYTF; cdr3_nt: TGTGCCTGGAGTGTAAGCGGGCTTCCTGGCTACACCTTC
d_call: TRBD1; clone_size: .; j_call: TRBJ2-1; v_call: TRBV5-1; cdr3_aa: CASSWAPSFGDRRTYNEQFF; cdr3_nt: TGCGCCAGCAGCTGGGCACCAAGCTTCGGGGACAGACGTACCTACAATGAGCAGTTCTTC
d_call: .; clone_size: .; j_call: TRBJ2-2; v_call: TRBV19; cdr3_aa: CASSMSLLNTGELFF; cdr3_nt: TGTGCCAGTAGTATGTCCCTCTTAAACACCGGGGAGCTGTTTTTT
d_call: .; clone_size: .; j_call: TRBJ2-3; v_call: TRBV29-1; cdr3_aa: CSVGYLRDTQYF; cdr3_nt: TGCAGCGTTGGTTATTTGAGGGATACGCAGTATTTT
d_call: .; clone_size: .; j_call: TRBJ1-2; v_call: TRBV24-1; cdr3_aa: CATSDFSGYGYTF; cdr3_nt: TGTGCCACCAGTGATTTTAGCGGCTACGGCTACACCTTC
d_call: TRBD1; clone_size: .; j_call: TRBJ2-7; v_call: TRBV29-1; cdr3_aa: CSVQLRGQALYEQYF; cdr3_nt: TGCAGCGTTCAGTTGCGGGGACAGGCCCTCTACGAGCAGTACTTC
d_call: .; clone_size: .; j_call: TRBJ1-5; v_call: TRBV7-4; cdr3_aa: CASSPESVGRNQPQHF; cdr3_nt: TGTGCCAGCAGCCCAGAGTCGGTGGGGCGCAATCAGCCCCAGCATTTT
d_call: .; clone_size: .; j_call: TRBJ1-2; v_call: TRBV29-1; cdr3_aa: CSVVDSNYGYTF; cdr3_nt: TGCAGCGTTGTTGACAGCAACTATGGCTACACCTTC
d_call: TRBD1; clone_size: .; j_call: TRBJ1-2; v_call: TRBV5-6; cdr3_aa: CASSSDRGGGYGYTF; cdr3_nt: TGTGCCAGCAGCTCAGACAGGGGGGGCGGCTATGGCTACACCTTC